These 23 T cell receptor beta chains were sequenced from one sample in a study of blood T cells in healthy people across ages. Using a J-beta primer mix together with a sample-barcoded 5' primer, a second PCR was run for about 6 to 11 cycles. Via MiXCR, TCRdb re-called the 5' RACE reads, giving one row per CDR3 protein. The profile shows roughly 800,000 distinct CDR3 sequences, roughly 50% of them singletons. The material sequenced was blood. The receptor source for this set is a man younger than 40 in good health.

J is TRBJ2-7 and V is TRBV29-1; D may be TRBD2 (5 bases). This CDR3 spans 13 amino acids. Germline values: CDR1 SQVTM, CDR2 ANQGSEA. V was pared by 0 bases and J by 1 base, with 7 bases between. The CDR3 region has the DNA TGCAGCGTTGAAGATTGGGAGTCCTACGAGCAGTACTTC. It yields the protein CSVEDWESYEQYF.

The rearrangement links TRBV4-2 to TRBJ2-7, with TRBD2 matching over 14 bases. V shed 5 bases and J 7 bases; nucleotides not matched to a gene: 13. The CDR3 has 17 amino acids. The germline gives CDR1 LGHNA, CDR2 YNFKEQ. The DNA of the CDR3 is TGTGCCAGCAGCTCCGGGACTAGCGGGGGCAGACACAATGAGCAGTACTTC. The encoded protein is CASSSGTSGGRHNEQYF.

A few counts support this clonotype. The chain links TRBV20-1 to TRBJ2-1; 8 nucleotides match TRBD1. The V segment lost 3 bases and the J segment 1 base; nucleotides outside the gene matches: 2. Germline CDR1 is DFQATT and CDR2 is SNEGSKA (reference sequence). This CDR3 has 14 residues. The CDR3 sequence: CSASTGGSYNEQFF. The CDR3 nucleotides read TGCAGTGCTAGTACAGGGGGATCCTACAATGAGCAGTTCTTC.

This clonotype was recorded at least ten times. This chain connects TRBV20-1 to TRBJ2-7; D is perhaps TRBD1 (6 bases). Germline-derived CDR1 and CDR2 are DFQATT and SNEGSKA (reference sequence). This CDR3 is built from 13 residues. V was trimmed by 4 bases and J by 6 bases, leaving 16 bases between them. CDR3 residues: CSAKAPVTGEQYF. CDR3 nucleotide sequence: TGCAGTGCTAAGGCGCCGGTGACAGGCGAGCAGTACTTC.

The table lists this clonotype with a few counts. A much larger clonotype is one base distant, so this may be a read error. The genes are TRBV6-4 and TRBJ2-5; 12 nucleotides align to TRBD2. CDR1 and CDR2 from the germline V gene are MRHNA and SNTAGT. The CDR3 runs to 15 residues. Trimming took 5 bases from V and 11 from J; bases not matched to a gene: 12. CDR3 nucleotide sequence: TGTGCCAGCAGTCCCGGACTAGCGGGGAACAATGAGCAGTACTTC. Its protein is CASSPGLAGNNEQYF.

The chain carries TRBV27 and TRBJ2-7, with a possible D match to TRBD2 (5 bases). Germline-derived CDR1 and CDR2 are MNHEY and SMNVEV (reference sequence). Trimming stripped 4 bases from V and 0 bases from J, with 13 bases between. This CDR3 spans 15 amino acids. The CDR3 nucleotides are TGTGCCAGCAGTTACACAACGGGGTTCTCCTACGAGCAGTACTTC. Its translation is CASSYTTGFSYEQYF.

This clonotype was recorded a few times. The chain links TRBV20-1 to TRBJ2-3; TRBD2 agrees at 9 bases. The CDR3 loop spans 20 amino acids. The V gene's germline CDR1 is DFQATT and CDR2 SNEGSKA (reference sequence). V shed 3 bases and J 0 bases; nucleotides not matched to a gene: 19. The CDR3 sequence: CSARDAWGSGLAISTDTQYF. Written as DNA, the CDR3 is TGCAGTGCTAGGGATGCCTGGGGTTCCGGACTAGCGATTAGCACAGATACGCAGTATTTT.

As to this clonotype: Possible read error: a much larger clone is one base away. CDR3 amino acids: CASSYTPGDNEQYF. The CDR3 region has the DNA TGTGCCAGCAGTTATACTCCGGGGGACAATGAGCAGTACTTC. The V gene is TRBV6-5, the J gene TRBJ2-5; D possibly uses TRBD1 or TRBD2 (6 bases each). This CDR3 is built from 14 residues. Trimming took off 3 bases at V and 11 bases at J, with 19 bases between the two ends. CDR1 MNHEY and CDR2 SVGAGI come from the germline V gene.

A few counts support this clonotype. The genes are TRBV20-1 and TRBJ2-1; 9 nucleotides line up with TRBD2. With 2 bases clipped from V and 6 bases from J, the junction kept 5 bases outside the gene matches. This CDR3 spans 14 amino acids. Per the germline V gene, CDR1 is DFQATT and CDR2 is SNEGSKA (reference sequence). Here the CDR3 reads CSARKRGVSNEQFF. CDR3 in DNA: TGCAGTGCTAGAAAGCGGGGGGTGTCCAATGAGCAGTTCTTC.

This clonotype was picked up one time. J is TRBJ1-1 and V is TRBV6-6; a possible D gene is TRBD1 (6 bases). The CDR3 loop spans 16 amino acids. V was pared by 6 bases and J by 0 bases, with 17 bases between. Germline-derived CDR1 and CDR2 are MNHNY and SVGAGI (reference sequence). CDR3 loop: CASSFRDTGMNTEAFF. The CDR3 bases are TGTGCCAGCAGCTTCCGGGATACAGGGATGAACACTGAAGCTTTCTTT.

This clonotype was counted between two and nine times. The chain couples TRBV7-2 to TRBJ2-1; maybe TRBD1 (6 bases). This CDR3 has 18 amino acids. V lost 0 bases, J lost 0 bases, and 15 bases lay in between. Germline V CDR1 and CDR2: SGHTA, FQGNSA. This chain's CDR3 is CASSLATTGSSSYNEQFF. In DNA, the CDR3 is TGTGCCAGCAGCTTAGCCACGACAGGTTCAAGCTCCTACAATGAGCAGTTCTTC.

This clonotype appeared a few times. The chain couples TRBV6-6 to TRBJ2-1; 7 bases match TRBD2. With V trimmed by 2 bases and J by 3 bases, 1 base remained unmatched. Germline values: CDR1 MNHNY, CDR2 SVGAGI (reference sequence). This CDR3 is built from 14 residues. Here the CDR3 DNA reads TGTGCCAGCAGTTACGCTAGCGGCTACAATGAGCAGTTCTTC. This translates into CASSYASGYNEQFF.

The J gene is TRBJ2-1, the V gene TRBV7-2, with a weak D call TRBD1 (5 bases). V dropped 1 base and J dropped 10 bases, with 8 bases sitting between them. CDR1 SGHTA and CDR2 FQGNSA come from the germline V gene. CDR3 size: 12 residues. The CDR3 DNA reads TGTGCCAGCAGCTTAGAGGGGCGAGAGCAGTTCTTC. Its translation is CASSLEGREQFF.

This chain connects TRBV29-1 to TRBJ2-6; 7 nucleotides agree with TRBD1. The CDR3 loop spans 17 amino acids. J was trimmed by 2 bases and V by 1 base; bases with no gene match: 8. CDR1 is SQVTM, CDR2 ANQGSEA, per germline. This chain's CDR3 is CSVEVTGSLPGANVLTF. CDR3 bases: TGCAGCGTTGAAGTGACAGGGTCTCTACCTGGGGCCAACGTCCTGACTTTC.

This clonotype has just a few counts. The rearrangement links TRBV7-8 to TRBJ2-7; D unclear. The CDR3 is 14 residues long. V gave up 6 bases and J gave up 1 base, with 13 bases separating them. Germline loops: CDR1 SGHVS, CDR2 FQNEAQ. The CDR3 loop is CASSLILKSYEQYF. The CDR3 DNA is TGTGCCAGCAGTTTGATCCTGAAGTCCTACGAGCAGTACTTC.

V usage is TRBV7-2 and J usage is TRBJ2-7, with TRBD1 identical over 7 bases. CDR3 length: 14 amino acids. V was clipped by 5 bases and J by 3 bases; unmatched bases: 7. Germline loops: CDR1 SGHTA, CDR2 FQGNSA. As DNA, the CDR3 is TGTGCCAGCAGCGGACAGACAGGGAACTACGAGCAGTACTTC. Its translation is CASSGQTGNYEQYF.

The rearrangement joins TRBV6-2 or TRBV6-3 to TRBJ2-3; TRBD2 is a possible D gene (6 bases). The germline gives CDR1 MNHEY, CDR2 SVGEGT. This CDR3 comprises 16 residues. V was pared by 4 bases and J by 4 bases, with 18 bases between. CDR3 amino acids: CASSFQFSGRSDTQYF. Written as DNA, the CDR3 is TGTGCCAGCAGTTTCCAATTTAGCGGCCGGTCAGATACGCAGTATTTT.

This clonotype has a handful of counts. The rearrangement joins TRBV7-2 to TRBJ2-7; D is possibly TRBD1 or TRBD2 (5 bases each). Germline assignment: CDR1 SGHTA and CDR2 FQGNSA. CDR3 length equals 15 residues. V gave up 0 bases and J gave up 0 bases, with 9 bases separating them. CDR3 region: CASSLAGRFSYEQYF. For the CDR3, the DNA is TGTGCCAGCAGCTTAGCGGGACGGTTCTCCTACGAGCAGTACTTC. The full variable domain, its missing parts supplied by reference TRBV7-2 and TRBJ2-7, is GAGVSQSPSNKVTEKGKDVELRCDPISGHTALYWYRQSLGQGLEFLIYFQGNSAPDKSGLPSDRFSAERTGGSVSTLTIQRTQQEDSAVYLCASSLAGRFSYEQYFGPGTRLTVT.

The CDR3 is CASSLRGVSGYEQYF. The CDR3 coding sequence is TGTGCCAGCAGTTTACGGGGGGTGTCTGGATACGAGCAGTACTTC. The rearrangement uses TRBV28 and TRBJ2-7; the match to TRBD2 covers 7 bases. CDR1 MDHEN and CDR2 SYDVKM come from the germline V gene. Trimming cost V 2 bases and J 4 bases; bases outside gene matches: 8. This CDR3 is built from 15 residues.

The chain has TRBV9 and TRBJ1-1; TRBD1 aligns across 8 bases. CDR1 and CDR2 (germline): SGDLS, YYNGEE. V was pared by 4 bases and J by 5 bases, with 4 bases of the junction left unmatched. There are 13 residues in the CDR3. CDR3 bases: TGTGCCAGCAGCCAGGGACAGGCTACTGAAGCTTTCTTT. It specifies CASSQGQATEAFF.

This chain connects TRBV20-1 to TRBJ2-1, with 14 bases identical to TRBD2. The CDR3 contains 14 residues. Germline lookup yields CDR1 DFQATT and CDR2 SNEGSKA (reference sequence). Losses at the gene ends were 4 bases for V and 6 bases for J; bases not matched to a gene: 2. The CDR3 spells CSATGTSGSNEQFF. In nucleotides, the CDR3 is TGCAGTGCTACCGGGACTAGCGGGAGCAATGAGCAGTTCTTC.

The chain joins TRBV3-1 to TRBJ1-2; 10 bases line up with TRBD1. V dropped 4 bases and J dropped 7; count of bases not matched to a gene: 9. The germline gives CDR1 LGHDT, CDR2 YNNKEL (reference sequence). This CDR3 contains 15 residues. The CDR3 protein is CASSRGTGDRLGYTF. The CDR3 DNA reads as TGTGCCAGCAGCCGAGGGACAGGGGACAGGCTTGGCTACACCTTC.

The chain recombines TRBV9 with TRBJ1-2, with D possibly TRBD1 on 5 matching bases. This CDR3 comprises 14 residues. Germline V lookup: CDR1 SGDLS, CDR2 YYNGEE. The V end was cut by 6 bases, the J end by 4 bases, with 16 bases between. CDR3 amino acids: CASTQGSGVYGYTF. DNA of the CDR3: TGTGCCAGCACCCAGGGCAGCGGAGTCTATGGCTACACCTTC. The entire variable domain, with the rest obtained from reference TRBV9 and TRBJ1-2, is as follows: DSGVTQTPKHLITATGQRVTLRCSPRSGDLSVYWYQQSLDQGLQFLIQYYNGEERAKGNILERFSAQQFPDLHSELNLSSLELGDSALYFCASTQGSGVYGYTFGSGTRLTVV.